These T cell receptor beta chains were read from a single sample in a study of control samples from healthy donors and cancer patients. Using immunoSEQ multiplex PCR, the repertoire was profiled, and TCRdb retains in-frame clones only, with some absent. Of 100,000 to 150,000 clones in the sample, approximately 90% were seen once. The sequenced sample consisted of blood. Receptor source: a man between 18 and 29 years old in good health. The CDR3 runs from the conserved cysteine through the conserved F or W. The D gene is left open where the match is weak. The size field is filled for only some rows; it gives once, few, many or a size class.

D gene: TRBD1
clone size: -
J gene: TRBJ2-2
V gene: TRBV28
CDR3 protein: CASSFSGQGRAGELFF
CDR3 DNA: TGTGCCAGCAGTTTCTCGGGACAGGGGAGGGCCGGGGAGCTGTTTTTT

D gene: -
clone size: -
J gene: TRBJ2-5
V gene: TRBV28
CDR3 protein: CASSWGLVAQYF
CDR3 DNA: TGTGCCAGCAGTTGGGGGTTAGTGGCCCAGTACTTC

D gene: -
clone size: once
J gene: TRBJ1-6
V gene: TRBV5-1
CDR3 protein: CASSLEGANNSPLHF
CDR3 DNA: TGCGCCAGCAGCTTGGAAGGGGCAAATAATTCACCCCTCCACTTT

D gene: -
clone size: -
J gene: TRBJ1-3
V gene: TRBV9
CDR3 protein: CASSPSGNTIYF
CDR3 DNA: TGTGCCAGCAGCCCCTCCGGAAACACCATATATTTT

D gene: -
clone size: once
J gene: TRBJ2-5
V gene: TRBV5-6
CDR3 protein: CASSLVTGTQYF
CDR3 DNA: TGTGCCAGCAGCTTGGTGACGGGGACCCAGTACTTC

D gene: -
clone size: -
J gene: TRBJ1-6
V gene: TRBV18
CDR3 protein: CASSPPRGREDSPLHF
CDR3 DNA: TGTGCCAGCTCACCACCGCGAGGCAGGGAGGATTCACCCCTCCACTTT

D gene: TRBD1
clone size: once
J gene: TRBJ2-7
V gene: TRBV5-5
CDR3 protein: CASSLIQTGRLYEQYF
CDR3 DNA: TGTGCCAGCAGCCTGATTCAGACAGGGCGGCTCTACGAGCAGTACTTC

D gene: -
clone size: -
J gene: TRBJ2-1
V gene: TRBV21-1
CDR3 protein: CASSSRDRGLLF
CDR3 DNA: TGTGCCAGCAGCAGTCGGGACAGGGGGTTACTCTTC

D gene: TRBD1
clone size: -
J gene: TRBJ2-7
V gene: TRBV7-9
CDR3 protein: CASSFPGTESYEQYF
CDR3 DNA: TGTGCCAGCAGTTTCCCCGGGACAGAGTCCTACGAGCAGTACTTC

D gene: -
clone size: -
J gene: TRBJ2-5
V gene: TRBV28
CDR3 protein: CATTPGGGVETQYF
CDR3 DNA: TGTGCCACCACTCCAGGGGGGGGAGTAGAGACCCAGTACTTC